These 16 T cell receptor beta chains came from one sample sequenced in a study of blood T cell repertoires in COVID-19 (dated by TCRdb to 2019 to 2021). The library was made by the immunoSEQ multiplex PCR assay. TCRdb carries this immuneACCESS record with in-frame sequences only. Its versions omit some clonotypes, under half of them owing to an unresolved V gene in the studies checked, with the rest unexplained. Present in this sample are 250,000 or so clones, around 86% of which were seen just once. The top ten constitute roughly 1.6% of the sample. Sequenced: PBMCs or T cells enriched from blood (not recorded which). The receptors derive from a woman aged 45-65 years who had recovered from COVID-19.

The chain employs TRBV2 and TRBJ1-2, with 10 bases identical to TRBD1. CDR3 length equals 13 residues. The J segment lost 8 bases and the V segment lost 5 bases, leaving 5 bases of the junction unmatched. Germline-derived CDR1 and CDR2 are SNHLY and FYNNEI. The CDR3 sequence is CASSLRTGGGYTF. CDR3 sequence (DNA): TGTGCCAGCAGTCTAAGGACAGGGGGAGGCTACACCTTC.

This clone was detected once. V usage is TRBV5-1 and J usage is TRBJ2-7; 13 nucleotides align to TRBD2. The V segment lost 3 bases and the J segment 10 bases; nucleotides outside the gene matches: 7. CDR3 size: 14 residues. Germline-derived CDR1 and CDR2 are SGHRS and YFSETQ. The CDR3 loop is CASSSGLAGVTQYF. The CDR3 bases are TGCGCCAGCAGCTCAGGACTAGCGGGAGTGACACAGTACTTC.

The chain recombines TRBV28 with TRBJ2-3; 10 positions match TRBD2. V lost 8 bases to trimming and J lost 4 bases; unmatched junction nucleotides: 9. Per the germline V gene, CDR1 is MDHEN and CDR2 is SYDVKM. The CDR3 spans 15 residues. CDR3 sequence reads: CASSSSGSGSDTQYF. CDR3 bases: TGTGCCAGCTCCTCTAGCGGGAGTGGGTCAGATACGCAGTATTTT.

Only a few counts were recorded for this clone. The V and J genes are TRBV11-2 and TRBJ2-1; TRBD2 is a possible D gene (5 bases). The CDR3 covers 17 residues. Deletions cut 5 bases from V and 11 bases from J, with 28 bases between. Germline values: CDR1 SGHAT, CDR2 FQNNGV. CDR3 sequence: CASSQPPLVPQNVKQFF. CDR3 DNA: TGTGCCAGCAGCCAACCCCCACTAGTCCCCCAGAATGTTAAGCAGTTCTTC.

This clone has only one observation. V usage is TRBV6-5 and J usage is TRBJ1-1, with D hard to call. V was shortened by 7 bases and J by 1 base, with 13 bases between the two germline ends. CDR1 is MNHEY, CDR2 SVGAGI, per germline. The CDR3 runs 14 residues. CDR3 protein: CASTLTRWNTEAFF. The CDR3 nucleotides read TGTGCCAGCACCCTCACTCGATGGAACACTGAAGCTTTCTTT.

In this sample, this clone turned up once. The chain combines TRBV6-5 with TRBJ2-7; TRBD2 matches 13 bases. This CDR3 is 15 amino acids long. J was trimmed by 7 bases and V by 0 bases; bases with no gene match: 3. Germline assignment: CDR1 MNHEY and CDR2 SVGAGI. DNA for the CDR3: TGTGCCAGCAGTTACTCGTGGACTAGCGGGAGTGAGCAGTACTTC. Encoded protein: CASSYSWTSGSEQYF.

This clone has a handful of counts. The rearrangement uses TRBV5-5 and TRBJ2-5; maybe TRBD2 (5 bases). Germline V gives CDR1 SGHKS, CDR2 YYEKEE (reference sequence). This CDR3 contains 16 residues. Trimming shortened V by 3 bases and J by 1 base, and 16 bases separated the two germline ends. CDR3 nucleotides: TGTGCCAGCAGCTCCTTGGAGGCGGGTCTCCAAGAGACCCAGTACTTC. Protein product: CASSSLEAGLQETQYF.

The V and J genes are TRBV6-5 and TRBJ2-3, with 8 bases fitting TRBD2. Germline CDR1 reads MNHEY; CDR2 reads SVGAGI. V dropped 6 bases and J dropped 4; count of bases not matched to a gene: 3. The CDR3 totals 13 residues. The CDR3 coding sequence is TGTGCCAGCAGACCCGGGGGGGCAGATACGCAGTATTTT. Residues: CASRPGGADTQYF.

The genes are TRBV7-3 and TRBJ1-1, with D perhaps matching TRBD1 (5 bases). V was trimmed by 2 bases and J by 11 bases, leaving 15 bases between them. CDR3 length: 13 amino acids. Germline CDR1 and CDR2: SGHTA and FQGTGA. CDR3 sequence: CASSLLGGGEAFF. For the CDR3, the DNA is TGTGCCAGCAGCTTATTGGGGGGTGGTGAGGCTTTCTTT.

The gene calls are TRBV18 and TRBJ2-7; unclear D gene. CDR1 and CDR2 (germline): KGHSH, LQKENI. V lost 3 bases, J lost 5 bases, and 11 bases lay in between. This CDR3 is built from 13 residues. Here the CDR3 reads CASSPPVLNEQYF. Here the CDR3 DNA reads TGTGCCAGCTCACCCCCGGTCCTCAACGAGCAGTACTTC.

The chain uses TRBV19 and TRBJ2-7; maybe TRBD2 (5 bases). Deletions cut 5 bases from V and 0 bases from J, with 14 bases between. This CDR3 has 15 amino acids. CDR1 LNHDA and CDR2 SQIVND come from the germline V gene (reference sequence). The CDR3, as DNA: TGTGCCAGTAGTGCCCTAGCAAGAGGCTCCTACGAGCAGTACTTC. It encodes CASSALARGSYEQYF.

The V gene is TRBV27, the J gene TRBJ2-1; the match to TRBD1 covers 8 bases. V gave up 4 bases and J gave up 0 bases; unmatched junction bases: 8. Germline CDR1 reads MNHEY; CDR2 reads SMNVEV (reference sequence). This CDR3 contains 17 residues. The CDR3 DNA sequence: TGTGCCAGCAGTTGGACAGGGCTTTGGAGCTCCTACAATGAGCAGTTCTTC. Protein product: CASSWTGLWSSYNEQFF.

This clone was observed a few times. The rearrangement links TRBV3-1 (or the pseudogene TRBV3-2) to TRBJ1-1; D not resolved. Germline V gene sequence: CDR1 LGHDT, CDR2 YNNKEL (reference sequence). Between the trimmed V and J ends, which lost 5 bases and 0 bases, there was a span of 4 bases. The CDR3 is made up of 12 amino acids. In nucleotides, the CDR3 is TGTGCCAGCAGCTTATTGAACACTGAAGCTTTCTTT. It specifies CASSLLNTEAFF.

CDR3 sequence reads: CASSLMLTGLNTEAFF. The CDR3 DNA sequence: TGCGCCAGCAGCTTGATGTTGACAGGGTTGAACACTGAAGCTTTCTTT. This chain joins TRBV5-1 and TRBJ1-1; 7 positions agree with TRBD1. CDR3 size: 16 residues. CDR1 is SGHRS and CDR2 is YFSETQ in the germline V gene. V lost 1 base, J lost 0 bases, and 6 bases stayed unmatched.

V usage is TRBV4-1 and J usage is TRBJ2-7, with TRBD2 matching 12 bases. CDR1 and CDR2 from the germline V gene are MGHRA and YSYEKL. This CDR3 has 15 amino acids. V lost 4 bases, J lost 6 bases, and 7 bases stayed unmatched. The CDR3 nucleotides are TGCGCCAGCAGCCCGGCCGGGACTAGCGGGCCCGAGCAGTACTTC. Its protein is CASSPAGTSGPEQYF.

The V gene is TRBV28, the J gene TRBJ1-5; possibly TRBD1 for D (6 bases). The V end was cut by 5 bases, the J end by 7 bases, with 12 bases between. Per the germline V gene, CDR1 is MDHEN and CDR2 is SYDVKM. The CDR3 is 13 residues long. The chain's CDR3 is CASSRGGPQPQHF. The CDR3, as DNA: TGTGCCAGCAGTCGGGGGGGCCCACAGCCCCAGCATTTT.